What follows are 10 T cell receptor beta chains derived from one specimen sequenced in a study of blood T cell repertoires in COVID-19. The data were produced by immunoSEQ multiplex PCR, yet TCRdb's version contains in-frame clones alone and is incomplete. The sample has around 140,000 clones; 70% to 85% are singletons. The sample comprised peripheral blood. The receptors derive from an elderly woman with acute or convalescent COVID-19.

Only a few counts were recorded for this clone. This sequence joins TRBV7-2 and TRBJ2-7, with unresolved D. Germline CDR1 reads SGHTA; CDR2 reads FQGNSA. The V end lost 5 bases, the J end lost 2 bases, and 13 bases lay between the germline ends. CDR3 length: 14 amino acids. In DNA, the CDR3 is TGTGCCAGCAGCACTACATGGGTCCCCTACGAGCAGTACTTC. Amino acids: CASSTTWVPYEQYF. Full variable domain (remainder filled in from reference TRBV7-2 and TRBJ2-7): GAGVSQSPSNKVTEKGKDVELRCDPISGHTALYWYRQSLGQGLEFLIYFQGNSAPDKSGLPSDRFSAERTGGSVSTLTIQRTQQEDSAVYLCASSTTWVPYEQYFGPGTRLTVT.

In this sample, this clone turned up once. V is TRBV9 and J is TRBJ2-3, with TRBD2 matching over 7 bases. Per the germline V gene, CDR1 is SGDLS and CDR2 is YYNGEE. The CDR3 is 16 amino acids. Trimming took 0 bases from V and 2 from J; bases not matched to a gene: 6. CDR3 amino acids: CASSVGAGDDTDTQYF. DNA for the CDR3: TGTGCCAGCAGCGTAGGGGCGGGGGACGACACAGATACGCAGTATTTT.

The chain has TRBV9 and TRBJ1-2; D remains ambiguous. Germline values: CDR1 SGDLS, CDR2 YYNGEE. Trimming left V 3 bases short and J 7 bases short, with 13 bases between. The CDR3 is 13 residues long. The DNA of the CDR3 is TGTGCCAGCAGCGCCGGTCCACGGGGTGGCTACACCTTC. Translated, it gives CASSAGPRGGYTF.

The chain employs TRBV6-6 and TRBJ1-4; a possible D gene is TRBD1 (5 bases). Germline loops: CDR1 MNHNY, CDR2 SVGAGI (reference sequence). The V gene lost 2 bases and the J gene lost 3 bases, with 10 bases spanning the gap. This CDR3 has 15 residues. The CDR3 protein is CASSYPTEPNEKLFF. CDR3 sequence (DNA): TGTGCCAGCAGTTACCCGACAGAACCTAATGAAAAACTGTTTTTT.

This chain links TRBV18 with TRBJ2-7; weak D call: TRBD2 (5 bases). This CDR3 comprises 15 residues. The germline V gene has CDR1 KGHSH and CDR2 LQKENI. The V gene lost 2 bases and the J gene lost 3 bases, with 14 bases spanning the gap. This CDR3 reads CASSPGLSTDYEQYF. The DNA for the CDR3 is TGTGCCAGCTCACCAGGACTTTCCACGGACTACGAGCAGTACTTC.

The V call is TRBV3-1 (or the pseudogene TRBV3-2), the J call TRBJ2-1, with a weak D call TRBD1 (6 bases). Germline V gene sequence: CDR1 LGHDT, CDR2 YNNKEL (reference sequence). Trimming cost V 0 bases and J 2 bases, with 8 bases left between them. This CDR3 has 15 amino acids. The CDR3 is CASSQEWTAYNEQFF. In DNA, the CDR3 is TGTGCCAGCAGCCAAGAATGGACAGCCTACAATGAGCAGTTCTTC.

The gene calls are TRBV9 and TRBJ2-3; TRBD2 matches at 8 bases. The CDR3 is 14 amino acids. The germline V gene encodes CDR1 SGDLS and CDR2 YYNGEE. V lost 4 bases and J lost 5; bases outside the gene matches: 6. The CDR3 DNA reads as TGTGCCAGCAGCTTCACGCTAGCGGGAGATACGCAGTATTTT. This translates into CASSFTLAGDTQYF.

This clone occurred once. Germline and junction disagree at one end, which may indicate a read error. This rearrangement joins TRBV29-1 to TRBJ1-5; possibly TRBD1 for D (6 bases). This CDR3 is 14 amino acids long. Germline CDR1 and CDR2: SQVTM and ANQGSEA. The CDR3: CRVGGGGDGRPQHF. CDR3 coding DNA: TGCCGCGTTGGGGGGGGCGGGGACGGTCGGCCCCAGCATTTT.

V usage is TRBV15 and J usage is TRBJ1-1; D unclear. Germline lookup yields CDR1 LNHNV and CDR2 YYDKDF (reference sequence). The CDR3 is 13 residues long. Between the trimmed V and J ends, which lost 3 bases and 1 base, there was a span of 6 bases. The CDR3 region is CATSSQKNTEAFF. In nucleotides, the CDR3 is TGTGCCACCAGCAGTCAAAAGAACACTGAAGCTTTCTTT.

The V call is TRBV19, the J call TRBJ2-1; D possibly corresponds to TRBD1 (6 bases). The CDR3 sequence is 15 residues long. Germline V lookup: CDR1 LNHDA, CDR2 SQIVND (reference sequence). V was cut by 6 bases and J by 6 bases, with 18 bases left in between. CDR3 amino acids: CASRAGEFRINEQFF. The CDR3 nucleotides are TGTGCCAGTAGGGCAGGGGAGTTTCGAATCAATGAGCAGTTCTTC.